This entry concerns a single T cell receptor beta chain. As yet, its antigen is unknown. TCRdb analysed the 5' RACE reads with MiXCR anew, one entry per CDR3 protein. The sample records 100,000 to 150,000 distinct CDR3 sequences, less than 6.5% being singletons. The sample belongs to a study of T-cell memory formation after mild COVID-19. The CDR3 totals 18 residues. The germline gives CDR1 MNHNS, CDR2 SASEGT. V lost 2 bases and J 2 bases, leaving 19 bases between the germline ends. General study findings and limits: Contracting CD4+ clones lay largely in CM and EM, with CD8+ ones residing in EMRA.

J is TRBJ2-4 and V is TRBV6-1; a weak D match, TRBD1 (5 bases). The sequence derives from an adult woman who had mild COVID-19 (a few samples of this study predate the infection). Cell type and time point are not known. Sequenced: PBMCs or a T cell subset sorted from them (not recorded which). The CDR3 sequence is CASSETAAQGVSKNIQYF. The CDR3 nucleotides are TGTGCCAGCAGTGAAACCGCGGCGCAGGGCGTTTCCAAAAACATTCAGTACTTC.